This T cell receptor (beta chain) was recorded in a study of cytomegalovirus exposure and HLA in healthy donors. Study details: Genetic ancestry analysis placed over 75% of the 300 to 500 donors that were genotyped in the Caucasian-associated cluster.

Findings and caveats of the study: What was likely a sequencing artifact was a cluster of highly shared sequence variants. A later analysis found most CMV-associated TCR beta chains apparently HLA-restricted.

Both 60 Vbeta primers and 13 Jbeta primers went into the PCR. Generated by immunoSEQ multiplex PCR, the TCRdb table keeps only in-frame clones and is missing some. The data hold approximately 160,000 clones, with 70% observed a single time. This clone was observed a few times. The antigen is unknown. The germline V and J ends were trimmed by 0 bases and 0 bases, with 8 bases remaining between them. This CDR3 has 15 amino acids. Germline CDR1 is PRHDT and CDR2 is FYEKMQ (reference sequence). The sequenced material came from PBMCs. The chain uses TRBV13 and TRBJ1-1; no firm D call. The clonotype comes from a man aged 18 to 29 in good health and CMV-seropositive. The CDR3 is CASSLGELVNTEAFF. CDR3 nucleotide sequence: TGTGCCAGCAGCTTAGGGGAGTTGGTGAACACTGAAGCTTTCTTT.